The T cell receptor beta chain under discussion was sequenced for a study of T cells after yellow fever vaccination. This clonotype occurred many times. TCRdb used MiXCR to reprocess the 5' RACE reads, holding one entry per CDR3 protein. The sample includes around 160,000 distinct CDR3 sequences, around 7% of them seen just once. V lost 3 bases to trimming and J lost 8 bases; unmatched junction nucleotides: 7. CDR3 length equals 15 residues. The sequence derives from a man aged 18 to 29 who received the YFV17D yellow fever vaccine. Sequencing was performed on CD4+ T cells sorted from PBMCs, taken about 5 days after the first yellow fever vaccination. The J gene is TRBJ2-1, the V gene TRBV12-3 or TRBV12-4; 10 positions agree with TRBD1. The CDR3: CASSLGQGWIDEQFF. The CDR3 nucleotides read TGTGCCAGCAGTTTGGGACAGGGGTGGATCGATGAGCAGTTCTTC.